The rows below give T cell receptor beta chains drawn from one sample of a study of technical replicates of blood from a handful of donors. Clones were read by immunoSEQ multiplex PCR, and TCRdb kept only the in-frame ones, dropping some. This sample has under 85,000 clones, with about 90% found just once. The sequencing input was T cells isolated from PBMCs. The origin of the receptors is a human donor in good health. Some clones in this sample may be carry-over from other donors' samples. CDR3s include the opening cysteine and the closing phenylalanine or tryptophan. A D gene is named only where the DNA matches it firmly. Clone sizes are given selectively: once, few, many, or a class where the clone is expanded.

D gene	V gene	clone size	J gene	CDR3 DNA	CDR3 protein
TRBD1	TRBV7-9	once	TRBJ1-4	TGTGCCAGCAGCTTACCAGGGGGACAGGGGGCTATGTTTTTT	CASSLPGGQGAMFF
TRBD1	TRBV6-6	few	TRBJ1-1	TGTGCCAGCACCCAGAAGGGGGCTGACACTGAAGCTTTCTTT	CASTQKGADTEAFF
TRBD2	TRBV19	.	TRBJ2-7	TGTGCCAGTACTAGCGGGGGAACCTACGAGCAGTACTTC	CASTSGGTYEQYF
TRBD1	TRBV6-6	.	TRBJ2-3	TGTGCCGGACAGGGGTCCAGCACAGATACGCAGTATTTT	CAGQGSSTDTQYF
TRBD1	TRBV7-9	.	TRBJ2-1	TGTGCCAGTATAGGACAGGGCGGGAATGAGCAGTTCTTC	CASIGQGGNEQFF
TRBD1	TRBV18	.	TRBJ2-4	TGTGCCAGCTCACCTCAGGGGGACAAAAACATTCAGTACTTC	CASSPQGDKNIQYF
TRBD1	TRBV11-3	.	TRBJ1-2	TGTGCCAGCAGCTTAGGGGACAGGGGAGGCTACACCTTC	CASSLGDRGGYTF
TRBD1	TRBV7-9	.	TRBJ2-5	TGTGCCAGCAGCCTTGGGACAGGGCAGTACTTC	CASSLGTGQYF
.	TRBV29-1	once	TRBJ1-2	TGCAGCGTGCACAGCTATGGCTACACCTTC	CSVHSYGYTF
.	TRBV19	.	TRBJ2-5	TGTGCCAGTAGTATAACGGGAGAGGGTGAGACCCAGTACTTC	CASSITGEGETQYF
TRBD2	TRBV18	.	TRBJ2-7	TGTGCCAGCTCGCACTCTAGCGGGATCTCCTACGAGCAGTACTTC	CASSHSSGISYEQYF
.	TRBV13	.	TRBJ2-1	TGTGCCAGCAGCGCCCGACTAGAATACAATGAGCAGTTCTTC	CASSARLEYNEQFF
TRBD2	TRBV4-3	.	TRBJ2-1	TGCGCCAGCAGCCAGGTTTCCGGGACTAGTTTCTACAATGAGCAGTTCTTC	CASSQVSGTSFYNEQFF
TRBD1	TRBV7-3	.	TRBJ1-2	TGTGCCAGCAGCTTATTTTCGGGGCGCGGACAGGGCGCGAACTATGGCTACACCTTC	CASSLFSGRGQGANYGYTF
.	TRBV19	.	TRBJ1-1	TGTGCCAGTAGTATTACAGTGAACACTGAAGCTTTCTTT	CASSITVNTEAFF
TRBD1	TRBV9	.	TRBJ1-2	TGTGCCAGCAGATTACAGGGGGATACCTATGGCTACACCTTC	CASRLQGDTYGYTF
.	TRBV19	.	TRBJ2-1	TGTGCCAGTAGTATCCCCCCAGGGGGGAACCCTGAGCAGTTCTTC	CASSIPPGGNPEQFF
TRBD1	TRBV29-1	.	TRBJ1-5	TGCAGCGTTGGGGGACAGGGATTTGGTCAGCCCCAGCATTTT	CSVGGQGFGQPQHF
.	TRBV5-8	once	TRBJ2-6	TGTGCCAGCAGCTTTTGGGGGCGCAGTGCTGGGGCCAACGTCCTGACTTTC	CASSFWGRSAGANVLTF